This T cell receptor beta chain emerged from a study of vaccination effects on CD4 cells after COVID-19. Only a few counts were recorded for this clone. No antigen is known for it. Trimming left V 6 bases short and J 4 bases short, with 9 bases between. This CDR3 region has 13 residues. Sequencing was performed with immunoSEQ multiplex PCR; in TCRdb, only in-frame clones are kept and a portion is missing. Of around 63,000 clones in the sample, over 70% were seen once. Using viral peptide pools, the ViraFEST assay grew out antigen-specific CD4+ T cells prior to sequencing. Cells that had been cultured for 10 days were the source of isolated CD4+ T cells. People in the vaccine group had not been infected with SARS-CoV-2 before, and their nucleocapsid antibodies were negative.

The sequence was collected from a human donor who received a COVID-19 vaccine. The chain combines TRBV12-3 or TRBV12-4 with TRBJ2-2; D is possibly TRBD2 (5 bases). This sample comprised CD4+ T cells from PBMCs cultured with HCoV-OC43 spike peptides, obtained before COVID-19 vaccination. The subset: HCoV-OC43 spike overlapping peptide pool stimulation. CDR3 protein: CASSLAGTGELFF. The CDR3 DNA sequence: TGTGCCAGCAGCCTAGCTGGCACCGGGGAGCTGTTTTTT.